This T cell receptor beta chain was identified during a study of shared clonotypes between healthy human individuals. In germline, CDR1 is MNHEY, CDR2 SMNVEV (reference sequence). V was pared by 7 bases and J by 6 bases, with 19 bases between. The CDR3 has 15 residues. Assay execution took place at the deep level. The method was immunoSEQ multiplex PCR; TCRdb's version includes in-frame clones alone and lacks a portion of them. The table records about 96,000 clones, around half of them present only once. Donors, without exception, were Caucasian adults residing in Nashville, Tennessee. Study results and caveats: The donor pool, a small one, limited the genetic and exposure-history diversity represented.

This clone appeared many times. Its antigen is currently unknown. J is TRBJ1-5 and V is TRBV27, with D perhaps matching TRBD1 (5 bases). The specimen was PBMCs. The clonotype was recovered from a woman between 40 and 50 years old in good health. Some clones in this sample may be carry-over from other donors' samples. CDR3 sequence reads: CASTITGGGSQPQHF. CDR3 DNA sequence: TGTGCCAGCACTATAACCGGGGGTGGTTCTCAGCCCCAGCATTTT.